This TCR beta chain was recorded in a study of T cells expressing NK-cell markers. Using the 5' RACE reads, TCRdb records one entry per CDR3 protein without DNA. Its table lists about 460,000 distinct CDR3 sequences. As concerns this clonotype: Its target is not known.

General study findings and limits: In several donors, dominant clonotypes made up about 28.3-65% of CD3+CD56-NKG2C+ cells.

There are 13 residues in the CDR3. The receptor was isolated from a woman aged 45-65 years in good health. V usage is TRBV6-7 and J usage is TRBJ2-1; the TCRdb call, TRBD2, lacks DNA for checking. TRBV6-7 is assigned to the ORF class and has an uncertain function. Sequenced sample: blood T cells: a sorted CD56 or NKG2C T cell subset, CD4+ or CD8+ T cells, or bulk PBMC T cells (not recorded which). The CDR3 is CASNAGEQDEQFF.